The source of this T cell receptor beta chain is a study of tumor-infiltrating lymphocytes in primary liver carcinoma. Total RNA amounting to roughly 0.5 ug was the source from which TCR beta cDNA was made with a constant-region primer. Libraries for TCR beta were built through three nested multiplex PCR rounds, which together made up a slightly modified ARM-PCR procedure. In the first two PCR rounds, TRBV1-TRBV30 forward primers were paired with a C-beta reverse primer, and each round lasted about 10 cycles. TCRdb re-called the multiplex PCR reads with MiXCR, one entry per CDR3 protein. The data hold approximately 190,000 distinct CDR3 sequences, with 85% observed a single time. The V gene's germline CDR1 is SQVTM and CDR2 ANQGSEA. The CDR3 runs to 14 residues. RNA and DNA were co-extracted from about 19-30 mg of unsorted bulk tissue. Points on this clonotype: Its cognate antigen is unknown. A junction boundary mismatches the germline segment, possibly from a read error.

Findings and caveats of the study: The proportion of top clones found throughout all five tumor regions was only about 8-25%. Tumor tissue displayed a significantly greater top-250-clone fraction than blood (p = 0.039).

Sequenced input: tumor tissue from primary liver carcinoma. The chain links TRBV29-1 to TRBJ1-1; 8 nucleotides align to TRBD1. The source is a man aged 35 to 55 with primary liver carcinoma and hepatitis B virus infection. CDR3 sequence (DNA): TGCAGGGTTGAGTCGGGACAGGTGAACACTGAAGCTTCCTTT. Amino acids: CRVESGQVNTEASF.